One sample yielded the 2 T cell receptor beta chains listed below, sequenced in a study of blood T cell repertoires in COVID-19. Data came from immunoSEQ multiplex PCR; TCRdb stores just in-frame clones and leaves some out. The data contain roughly 500,000 clones, 80% to 90% of them singletons. Sequenced: peripheral blood. The receptors were gathered from a human donor in a cohort sampled during active COVID-19.

V gene TRBV3-1 (or the pseudogene TRBV3-2) combines with J gene TRBJ1-6, with TRBD1 matching 7 bases. V was pared by 7 bases and J by 7 bases, with 4 bases of the junction left unmatched. The CDR3 is made up of 13 amino acids. Germline V gives CDR1 LGHDT, CDR2 YNNKEL (reference sequence). CDR3 DNA: TGTGCCAGCATCGGGACAGACAATTCACCCCTCCACTTT. Its translation is CASIGTDNSPLHF.

V is TRBV6-5 and J is TRBJ1-6, with 10 nucleotides matching TRBD1. The CDR3 loop spans 13 amino acids. CDR1 and CDR2 (germline): MNHEY, SVGAGI. J lost 7 bases, V lost 6 bases, and 0 bases had no gene match. As DNA, the CDR3 is TGTGCCAGCAGGGGACAGGGGAATTCACCCCTCCACTTT. Its translation is CASRGQGNSPLHF.